A selection of T cell receptor beta chains follows, all from one sample in a study of T cells in Graves' hyperthyroidism and ophthalmopathy. A single record per CDR3 protein comes from TCRdb applying MiXCR to the multiplex PCR reads. The sample includes 500,000 or so distinct CDR3 sequences, roughly 18% of them seen just once. Sample: blood. The source of these receptors is a woman under 30 with Graves' ophthalmopathy. Each CDR3 is given with its conserved first and last residue. Fields, in order: D gene, J gene, V gene, clone size, CDR3 protein, CDR3 DNA. The D gene is left open where the match is weak. A row's size may be missing; if present it is once, few, many or a size class.

.,TRBJ1-1,TRBV3-1,many,CASSRYTGPEAFF,TGTGCCAGCAGCCGATATACAGGCCCTGAAGCTTTCTTT
.,TRBJ2-7,TRBV12-3/TRBV12-4,.,CASSLWQGTPGEQYF,TGTGCCAGCAGTCTATGGCAGGGGACACCCGGCGAGCAGTACTTC
.,TRBJ2-7,TRBV2,many,CASSERDNAYEQYF,TGTGCCAGCAGTGAACGCGACAACGCCTACGAGCAGTACTTC
.,TRBJ2-7,TRBV28,many,CASSIRQEFSYEQYF,TGTGCCAGCAGTATTCGACAGGAGTTCTCCTACGAGCAGTACTTC
.,TRBJ1-5,TRBV12-3/TRBV12-4,.,CASSFSPGQPQHF,TGTGCCAGCAGTTTTTCCCCCGGGCAGCCCCAGCATTTT
.,TRBJ2-2,TRBV4-2,.,CASMPGYTGELFF,TGTGCCAGCATGCCGGGGTACACCGGGGAGCTGTTTTTT
.,TRBJ2-3,TRBV5-1,.,CASQSRGATDTQYF,TGCGCCAGCCAGTCTCGCGGGGCCACAGATACGCAGTATTTT
TRBD1,TRBJ1-5,TRBV12-3/TRBV12-4,.,CASGDREDNQPQHF,TGTGCCAGCGGGGACAGGGAGGACAATCAGCCCCAGCATTTT
TRBD1,TRBJ1-4,TRBV5-1,.,CASSGHRGGDEKLFF,TGCGCCAGCAGCGGACACAGGGGGGGTGATGAAAAACTGTTTTTT
.,TRBJ1-2,TRBV29-1,few,CSVVGSERAAGYTF,TGCAGCGTTGTAGGGTCAGAAAGGGCTGCTGGCTACACCTTC
.,TRBJ1-1,TRBV18,many,CASSPGQLRNTEAFF,TGTGCCAGCTCACCAGGACAGCTCAGGAACACTGAAGCTTTCTTT
.,TRBJ2-2,TRBV5-1,many,CASSLTSGTGELFF,TGCGCCAGCAGCTTGACCTCGGGCACCGGGGAGCTGTTTTTT
.,TRBJ1-3,TRBV5-1,few,CASSLGERGNTIYF,TGCGCCAGCAGCTTAGGGGAGCGCGGAAACACCATATATTTT
.,TRBJ2-1,TRBV12-3/TRBV12-4,many,CASSLSSNFNEQFF,TGTGCCAGCAGTTTAAGCTCAAATTTCAATGAGCAGTTCTTC
TRBD2,TRBJ2-1,TRBV25-1,few,CASSDSTRDRWTSGRAGDEQFF,TGTGCCAGCAGTGATTCTACTCGGGACAGGTGGACTAGCGGGAGGGCAGGGGATGAGCAGTTCTTC
.,TRBJ1-2,TRBV10-1,few,CASSESTGRGYTF,TGCGCCAGCAGTGAGTCGACGGGGCGCGGCTACACCTTC
.,TRBJ1-1,TRBV28,many,CASSKTLRLDTEAFF,TGTGCCAGCAGTAAAACTCTACGACTGGACACTGAAGCTTTCTTT
TRBD2,TRBJ2-2,TRBV20-1,few,CSTPSGLNTGELFF,TGCAGTACCCCTAGCGGATTGAACACCGGGGAGCTGTTTTTT
.,TRBJ1-5,TRBV12-3/TRBV12-4,many,CASSLGPENQPQHF,TGTGCCAGCAGTTTAGGGCCAGAGAATCAGCCCCAGCATTTT
TRBD2,TRBJ2-7,TRBV4-1,.,CASSQVASGSSYEQYF,TGCGCCAGCAGCCAAGTTGCCAGCGGGAGCTCCTACGAGCAGTACTTC
.,TRBJ2-3,TRBV27,.,CASSFLGDTQYF,TGTGCCAGCAGTTTTTTGGGAGATACGCAGTATTTT
.,TRBJ1-5,TRBV10-3,.,CAIHPGESSNQPQHF,TGTGCCATCCATCCAGGGGAATCTAGCAATCAGCCCCAGCATTTT
.,TRBJ2-2,TRBV7-8,many,CASSGPPLLGNTGELFF,TGTGCCAGCAGCGGCCCCCCGCTGCTAGGGAACACCGGGGAGCTGTTTTTT
.,TRBJ2-7,TRBV12-3/TRBV12-4,many,CASSPFGFHEQYF,TGTGCCAGCAGTCCGTTCGGGTTCCACGAGCAGTACTTC
.,TRBJ2-1,TRBV20-1,few,CSAGDGVHSYNEQFF,TGCAGTGCTGGCGATGGGGTTCACTCCTACAATGAGCAGTTCTTC
.,TRBJ2-7,TRBV28,many,CASSLPQGSYEQYF,TGTGCCAGCAGTTTACCGCAGGGATCCTACGAGCAGTACTTC
.,TRBJ2-5,TRBV14,.,CASSPLGAGKKETQYF,TGTGCCAGCAGCCCCTTGGGTGCCGGGAAAAAAGAGACCCAGTACTTC
.,TRBJ1-3,TRBV27,few,CASRDRVFGNTIYF,TGTGCCAGCAGGGATAGAGTTTTTGGAAACACCATATATTTT
.,TRBJ2-7,TRBV18,few,CASSPPVIDGSSEYYEQYF,TGTGCCAGCTCACCACCGGTGATAGACGGGAGCAGCGAGTACTACGAGCAGTACTTC
TRBD2,TRBJ2-2,TRBV13,many,CASSGGRGAGELFF,TGTGCCAGCAGCGGCGGCCGGGGGGCCGGGGAGCTGTTTTTT
TRBD1,TRBJ1-1,TRBV30,many,CAWGPGQLNTEAFF,TGTGCCTGGGGACCGGGACAGTTGAACACTGAAGCTTTCTTT
TRBD2,TRBJ2-1,TRBV2,many,CASSVGSGRNEQFF,TGTGCCAGCAGTGTTGGTAGCGGGAGGAATGAGCAGTTCTTC
.,TRBJ1-5,TRBV6-2/TRBV6-3,.,CASGPPSAYSNQPQHF,TGTGCCAGCGGTCCCCCTAGCGCTTATAGCAATCAGCCCCAGCATTTT
TRBD1,TRBJ2-1,TRBV7-6,.,CASSLLDRRHEQFF,TGTGCCAGCAGCTTATTGGACAGGAGACATGAGCAGTTCTTC
.,TRBJ1-2,TRBV11-2,.,CASSPPEAYLQGYTF,TGTGCCAGCAGCCCCCCCGAGGCCTACCTCCAGGGCTACACCTTC
.,TRBJ2-1,TRBV5-1,few,CASSFLLTGNNEQFF,TGCGCCAGCAGCTTTCTTCTGACAGGAAACAATGAGCAGTTCTTC
.,TRBJ2-1,TRBV5-5,many,CASSLQGNRDNEQFF,TGTGCCAGCAGCTTGCAAGGGAACCGGGACAATGAGCAGTTCTTC
TRBD1,TRBJ1-2,TRBV11-2,.,CASSPIPGTGIYGYTF,TGTGCCAGCAGCCCTATCCCCGGGACAGGGATCTATGGCTACACCTTC
.,TRBJ2-2,TRBV19,.,CASSIWGSGELFF,TGTGCCAGTAGTATTTGGGGGTCCGGGGAGCTGTTTTTT
.,TRBJ2-1,TRBV11-2,.,CASSPGAGASDEQFF,TGTGCCAGCAGCCCGGGGGCGGGGGCTAGCGATGAGCAGTTCTTC
TRBD1,TRBJ2-2,TRBV11-3,many,CASSHRTGASGELFF,TGTGCCAGCAGCCATCGGACAGGGGCTTCCGGGGAGCTGTTTTTT